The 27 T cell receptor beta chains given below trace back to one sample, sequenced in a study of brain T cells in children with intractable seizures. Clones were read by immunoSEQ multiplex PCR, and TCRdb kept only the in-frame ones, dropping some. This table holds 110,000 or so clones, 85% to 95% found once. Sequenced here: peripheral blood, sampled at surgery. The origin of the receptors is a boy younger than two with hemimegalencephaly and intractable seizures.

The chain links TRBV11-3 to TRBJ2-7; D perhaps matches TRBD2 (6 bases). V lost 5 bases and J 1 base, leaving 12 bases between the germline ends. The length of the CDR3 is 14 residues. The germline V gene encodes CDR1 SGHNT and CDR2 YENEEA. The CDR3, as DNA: TGTGCCAGCAGCCAGAAGGGGACTTCCTACGAGCAGTACTTC. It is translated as CASSQKGTSYEQYF.

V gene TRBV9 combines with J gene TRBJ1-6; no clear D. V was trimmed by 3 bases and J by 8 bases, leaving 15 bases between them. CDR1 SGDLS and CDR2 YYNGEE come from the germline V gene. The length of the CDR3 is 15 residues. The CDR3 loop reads CASSEQSHQDSPLHF. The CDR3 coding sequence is TGTGCCAGCAGCGAGCAAAGCCACCAGGATTCACCCCTCCACTTT. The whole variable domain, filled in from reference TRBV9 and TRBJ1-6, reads DSGVTQTPKHLITATGQRVTLRCSPRSGDLSVYWYQQSLDQGLQFLIQYYNGEERAKGNILERFSAQQFPDLHSELNLSSLELGDSALYFCASSEQSHQDSPLHFGNGTRLTVT.

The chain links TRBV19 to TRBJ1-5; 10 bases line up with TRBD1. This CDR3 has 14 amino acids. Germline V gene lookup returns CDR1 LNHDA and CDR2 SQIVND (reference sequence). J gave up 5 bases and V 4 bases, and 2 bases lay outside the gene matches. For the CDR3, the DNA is TGTGCCAGTAGTAAAGGGACAGGGGATCAGCCCCAGCATTTT. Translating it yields CASSKGTGDQPQHF.

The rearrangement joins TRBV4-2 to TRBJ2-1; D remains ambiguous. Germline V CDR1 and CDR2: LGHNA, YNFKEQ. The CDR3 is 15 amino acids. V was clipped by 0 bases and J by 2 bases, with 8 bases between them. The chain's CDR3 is CASSQEGLAYNEQFF. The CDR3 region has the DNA TGTGCCAGCAGCCAAGAGGGGTTAGCCTACAATGAGCAGTTCTTC.

The CDR3 DNA reads TGTGCCTGGCAATTCCTGCCAGGTCAAGAGACCCAGTACTTC. Translated: CAWQFLPGQETQYF. The chain recombines TRBV30 with TRBJ2-5, with D unclear. Germline CDR1 is GTSNPN and CDR2 is SVGIG (reference sequence). The CDR3 extends over 14 amino acids. V lost 5 bases to trimming and J lost 2 bases, with 15 bases between them.

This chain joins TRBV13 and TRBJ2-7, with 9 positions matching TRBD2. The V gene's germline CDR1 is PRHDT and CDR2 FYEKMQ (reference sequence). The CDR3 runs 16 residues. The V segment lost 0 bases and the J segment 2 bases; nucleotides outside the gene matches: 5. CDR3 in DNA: TGTGCCAGCAGCTTAGGGGGACTAGCTAGGGCCTACGAGCAGTACTTC. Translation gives CASSLGGLARAYEQYF.

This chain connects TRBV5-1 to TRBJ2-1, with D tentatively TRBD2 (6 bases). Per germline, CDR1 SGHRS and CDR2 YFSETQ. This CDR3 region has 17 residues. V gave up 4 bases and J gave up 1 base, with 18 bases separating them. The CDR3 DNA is TGCGCCAGCAGCCCCCCCCCGGGAGCGATTTCCTACAATGAGCAGTTCTTC. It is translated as CASSPPPGAISYNEQFF.

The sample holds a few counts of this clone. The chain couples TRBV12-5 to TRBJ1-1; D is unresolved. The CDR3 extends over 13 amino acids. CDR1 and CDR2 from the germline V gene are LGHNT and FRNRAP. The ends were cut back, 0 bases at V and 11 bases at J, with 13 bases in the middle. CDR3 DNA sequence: TGTGCTAGTGGTTTGGTCCACTTAACACCCGCTTTCTTT. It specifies CASGLVHLTPAFF.

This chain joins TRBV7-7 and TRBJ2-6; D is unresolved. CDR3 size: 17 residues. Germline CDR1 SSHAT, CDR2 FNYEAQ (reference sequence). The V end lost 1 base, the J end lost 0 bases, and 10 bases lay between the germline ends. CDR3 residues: CASSLGGSSSGANVLTF. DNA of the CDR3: TGTGCCAGCAGCTTAGGAGGCAGCTCCTCTGGGGCCAACGTCCTGACTTTC.

This chain's CDR3 is CASSLQGANYGYTF. The CDR3 DNA reads TGTGCCAGCAGTTTACAGGGGGCTAACTATGGCTACACCTTC. V is TRBV28 and J is TRBJ1-2; 7 nucleotides agree with TRBD1. Germline V lookup: CDR1 MDHEN, CDR2 SYDVKM. The CDR3 is made up of 14 amino acids. The V and J ends lost 2 bases and 0 bases, in that order; junction bases with no gene match: 0.

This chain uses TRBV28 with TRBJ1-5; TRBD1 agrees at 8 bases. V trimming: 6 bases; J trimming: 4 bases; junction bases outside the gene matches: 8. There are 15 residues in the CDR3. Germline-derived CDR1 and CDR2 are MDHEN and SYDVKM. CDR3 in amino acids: CASSKDREGNQPQHF. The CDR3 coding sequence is TGTGCCAGCAGCAAGGACAGGGAGGGGAATCAGCCCCAGCATTTT. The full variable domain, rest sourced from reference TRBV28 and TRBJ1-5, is DVKVTQSSRYLVKRTGEKVFLECVQDMDHENMFWYRQDPGLGLRLIYFSYDVKMKEKGDIPEGYSVSREKKERFSLILESASTNQTSMYLCASSKDREGNQPQHFGDGTRLSIL.

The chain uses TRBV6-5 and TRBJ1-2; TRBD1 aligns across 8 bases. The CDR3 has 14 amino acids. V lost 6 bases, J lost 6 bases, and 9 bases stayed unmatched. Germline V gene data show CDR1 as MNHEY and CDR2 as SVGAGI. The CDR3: CASRMTGVGNGYTF. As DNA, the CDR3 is TGTGCCAGCAGGATGACAGGGGTGGGGAATGGCTACACCTTC.

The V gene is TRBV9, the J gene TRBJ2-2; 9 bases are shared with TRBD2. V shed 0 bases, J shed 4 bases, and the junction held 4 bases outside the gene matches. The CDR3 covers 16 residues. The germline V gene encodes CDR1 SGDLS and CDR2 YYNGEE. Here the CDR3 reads CASSVGTSVSTGELFF. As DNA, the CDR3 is TGTGCCAGCAGCGTAGGGACTAGCGTGAGCACCGGGGAGCTGTTTTTT.

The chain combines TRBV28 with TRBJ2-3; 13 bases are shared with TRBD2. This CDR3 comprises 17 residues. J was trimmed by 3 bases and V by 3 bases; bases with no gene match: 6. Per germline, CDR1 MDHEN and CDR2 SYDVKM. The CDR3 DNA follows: TGTGCCAGCAGTTTGCCCCTGGGACTAGCGGGGACAGATACGCAGTATTTT. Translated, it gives CASSLPLGLAGTDTQYF.

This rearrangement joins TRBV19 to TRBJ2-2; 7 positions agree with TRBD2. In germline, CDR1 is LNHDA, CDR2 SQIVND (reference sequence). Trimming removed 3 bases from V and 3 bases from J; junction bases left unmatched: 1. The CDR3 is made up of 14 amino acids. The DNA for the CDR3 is TGTGCCAGTAGTATCGCGGGGGACACCGGGGAGCTGTTTTTT. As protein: CASSIAGDTGELFF.

CDR3 bases: TGTGCCAGCAGCAGACACACAGATACGCAGTATTTT. It codes for CASSRHTDTQYF. The rearrangement uses TRBV21-1 and TRBJ2-3; TRBD1 reflects the table's D call only, with no check against the DNA. TRBV21-1 is a pseudogene locus. The CDR3 sequence is 12 residues long.

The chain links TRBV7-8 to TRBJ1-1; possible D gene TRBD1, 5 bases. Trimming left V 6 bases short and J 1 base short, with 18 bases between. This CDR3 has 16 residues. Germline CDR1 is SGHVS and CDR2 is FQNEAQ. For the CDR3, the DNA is TGTGCCAGCAGTCTAAAAAGGGGATTGGGGAACACTGAAGCTTTCTTT. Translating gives CASSLKRGLGNTEAFF.

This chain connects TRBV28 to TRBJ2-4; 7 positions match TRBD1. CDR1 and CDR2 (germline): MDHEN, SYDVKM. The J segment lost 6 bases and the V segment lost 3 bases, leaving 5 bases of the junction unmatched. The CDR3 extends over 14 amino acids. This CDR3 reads CASSFSGQINIQYF. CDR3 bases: TGTGCCAGCAGTTTCTCGGGACAGATAAACATTCAGTACTTC.

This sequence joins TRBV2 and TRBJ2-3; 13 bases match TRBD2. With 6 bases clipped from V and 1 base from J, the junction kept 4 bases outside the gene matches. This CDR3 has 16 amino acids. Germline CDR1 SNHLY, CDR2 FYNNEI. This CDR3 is CASSLTSGRGTDTQYF. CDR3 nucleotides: TGTGCCAGCAGCCTTACTAGCGGGAGGGGCACAGATACGCAGTATTTT.

The CDR3 region is CASSPSPVGDTQYF. The CDR3 nucleotides are TGTGCCAGCAGCCCCTCGCCTGTGGGCGATACGCAGTATTTT. The V call is TRBV11-3, the J call TRBJ2-3; D not certain. Trimming removed 5 bases from V and 6 bases from J, with 15 bases in between. Per the germline V gene, CDR1 is SGHNT and CDR2 is YENEEA. This CDR3 contains 14 residues.

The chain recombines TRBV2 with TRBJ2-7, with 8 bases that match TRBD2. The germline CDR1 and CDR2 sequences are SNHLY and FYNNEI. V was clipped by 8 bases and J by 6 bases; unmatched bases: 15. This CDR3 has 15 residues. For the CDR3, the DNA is TGTGCCAGCGAGGAGACTAGCGTGGGGGTGGGCGAGCAGTACTTC. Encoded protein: CASEETSVGVGEQYF.

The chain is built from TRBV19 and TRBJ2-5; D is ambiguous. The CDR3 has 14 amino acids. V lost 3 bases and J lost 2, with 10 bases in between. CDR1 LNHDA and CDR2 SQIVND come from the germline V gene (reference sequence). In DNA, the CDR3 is TGTGCCAGTAGTATGCGGCTCTTGCAAGAGACCCAGTACTTC. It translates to CASSMRLLQETQYF.

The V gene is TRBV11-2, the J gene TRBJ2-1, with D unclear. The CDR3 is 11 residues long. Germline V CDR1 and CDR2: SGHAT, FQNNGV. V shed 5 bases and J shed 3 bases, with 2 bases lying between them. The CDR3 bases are TGTGCCAGCAGCCACTACAATGAGCAGTTCTTC. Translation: CASSHYNEQFF.

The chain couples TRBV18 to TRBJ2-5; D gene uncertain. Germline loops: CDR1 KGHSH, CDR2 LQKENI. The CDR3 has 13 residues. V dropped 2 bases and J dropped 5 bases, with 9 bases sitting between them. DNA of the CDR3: TGTGCCAGCTCACCATCCGGGTTCGAGACCCAGTACTTC. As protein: CASSPSGFETQYF.

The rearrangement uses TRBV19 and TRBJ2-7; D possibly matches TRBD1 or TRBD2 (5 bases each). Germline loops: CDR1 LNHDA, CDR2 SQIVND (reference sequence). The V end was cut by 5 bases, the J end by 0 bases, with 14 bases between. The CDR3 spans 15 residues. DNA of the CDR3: TGTGCCAGTAGTTCTGTGTCAGGGAGCTCCTACGAGCAGTACTTC. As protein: CASSSVSGSSYEQYF.

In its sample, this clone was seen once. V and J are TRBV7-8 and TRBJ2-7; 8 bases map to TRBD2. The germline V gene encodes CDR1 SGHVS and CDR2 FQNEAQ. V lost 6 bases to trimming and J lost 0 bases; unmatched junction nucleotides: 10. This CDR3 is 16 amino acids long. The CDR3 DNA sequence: TGTGCCAGCAGTCCCGGGAGGGGCCGGAGCTCCTACGAGCAGTACTTC. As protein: CASSPGRGRSSYEQYF.

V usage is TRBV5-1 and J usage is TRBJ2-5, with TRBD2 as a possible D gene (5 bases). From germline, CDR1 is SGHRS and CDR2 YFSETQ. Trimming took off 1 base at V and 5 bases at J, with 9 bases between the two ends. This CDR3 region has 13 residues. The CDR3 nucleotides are TGCGCCAGCAGCTTGACGGCGGGCGAGACCCAGTACTTC. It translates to CASSLTAGETQYF. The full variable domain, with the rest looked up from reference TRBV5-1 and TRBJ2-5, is KAGVTQTPRYLIKTRGQQVTLSCSPISGHRSVSWYQQTPGQGLQFLFEYFSETQRNKGNFPGRFSGRQFSNSRSEMNVSTLELGDSALYLCASSLTAGETQYFGPGTRLLVL.